A selection of T cell receptor beta chains follows, all from one sample in a study of blood T cell repertoires in COVID-19. TCRdb's copy holds only in-frame clones and misses some; the assay was immunoSEQ multiplex PCR. Found here are about 120,000 clones, 80% to 90% of them singletons; the top ten hold less than 4.5%. The sample comprised peripheral blood. The receptor source for this set is a man in his 60s with COVID-19, enrolled during active disease. The CDR3 runs from the conserved cysteine through the conserved F or W.

j_gene: TRBJ1-3
v_gene: TRBV30
CDR3aa: CAWSGTQFSGNTIYF

j_gene: TRBJ1-1
v_gene: TRBV11-1
CDR3aa: CASSLALGQGKAFF

j_gene: TRBJ1-1
v_gene: TRBV6-5
CDR3aa: CASSPRGNTEAFF

j_gene: TRBJ1-6
v_gene: TRBV7-3
CDR3aa: CASSLQGGYNSPLHF

j_gene: TRBJ1-2
v_gene: TRBV6-6
CDR3aa: CASWTGNAGYTF

j_gene: TRBJ1-4
v_gene: TRBV28
CDR3aa: CASSSPGRENEKLFF

j_gene: TRBJ2-5
v_gene: TRBV6-5
CDR3aa: CASKQGRQETQYF

j_gene: TRBJ2-3
v_gene: TRBV7-2
CDR3aa: CASRPDGGADTQYF

j_gene: TRBJ2-3
v_gene: TRBV7-9
CDR3aa: CASSIFRAGGTDTQYF

j_gene: TRBJ2-7
v_gene: TRBV5-1
CDR3aa: CASSVQGDYEQYF

j_gene: TRBJ2-1
v_gene: TRBV24-1
CDR3aa: CATSDPLGGPDEQFF

j_gene: TRBJ1-6
v_gene: TRBV6-6
CDR3aa: CASSLDAGQITWNYNSPLHF

j_gene: TRBJ1-3
v_gene: TRBV18
CDR3aa: CASSKGSGQGRNTIYF

j_gene: TRBJ1-2
v_gene: TRBV9
CDR3aa: CASSVRATGGNYGYTF

j_gene: TRBJ1-3
v_gene: TRBV5-5
CDR3aa: CASADRDGAGNTIYF

j_gene: TRBJ1-2
v_gene: TRBV29-1
CDR3aa: CSVPSAGLYGYTF

j_gene: TRBJ1-2
v_gene: TRBV28
CDR3aa: CASRETGGGHGYTF

j_gene: TRBJ1-4
v_gene: TRBV9
CDR3aa: CASSFQGDKNEKLFF

j_gene: TRBJ1-6
v_gene: TRBV5-6
CDR3aa: CASSWASTGISPLHF

j_gene: TRBJ1-2
v_gene: TRBV5-1
CDR3aa: CASRPRQGGGGYTF

j_gene: TRBJ1-4
v_gene: TRBV28
CDR3aa: CASSFSVPSGKLFF

j_gene: TRBJ2-5
v_gene: TRBV18
CDR3aa: CASSPGTLETQYF

j_gene: TRBJ2-1
v_gene: TRBV4-2
CDR3aa: CASSHASGGRSYNEQFF

j_gene: TRBJ2-7
v_gene: TRBV30
CDR3aa: CAGAPSPGKSSYEQYF

j_gene: TRBJ2-7
v_gene: TRBV29-1
CDR3aa: CSVPSRDTDSYEQYF

j_gene: TRBJ1-3
v_gene: TRBV7-2
CDR3aa: CASSPIGAGSGNTIYF

j_gene: TRBJ2-3
v_gene: TRBV10-3
CDR3aa: CAITKDRTSTDTQYF

j_gene: TRBJ2-3
v_gene: TRBV29-1
CDR3aa: CSVAQSLTGQDTQYF

j_gene: TRBJ2-3
v_gene: TRBV9
CDR3aa: CASSVGAGWVGDTQYF

j_gene: TRBJ1-6
v_gene: TRBV18
CDR3aa: CASSPLPGQSQSSYNSPLHF

j_gene: TRBJ1-2
v_gene: TRBV6-1
CDR3aa: CASSFQTGAYGYTF

j_gene: TRBJ2-5
v_gene: TRBV14
CDR3aa: CASSPPRTGGNWDQYF

j_gene: TRBJ1-3
v_gene: TRBV4-1
CDR3aa: CASSQGQQGSAGNTIYF

j_gene: TRBJ2-3
v_gene: TRBV27
CDR3aa: CASSQTSLSTDTQYF

j_gene: TRBJ1-2
v_gene: TRBV4-1
CDR3aa: CASSQVLNYGYTF

j_gene: TRBJ1-3
v_gene: TRBV7-9
CDR3aa: CASSLVFSEGNTIYF

j_gene: TRBJ1-2
v_gene: TRBV30
CDR3aa: CAWWTGNYGYTF

j_gene: TRBJ1-1
v_gene: TRBV6-6
CDR3aa: CASSSTDRQGGTEAFF

j_gene: TRBJ1-2
v_gene: TRBV5-6
CDR3aa: CASSQDRNYGYTF

j_gene: TRBJ1-4
v_gene: TRBV5-1
CDR3aa: CASSLAGANEKLFF

j_gene: TRBJ1-5
v_gene: TRBV4-2
CDR3aa: CASSQDAAQGEALF

j_gene: TRBJ2-7
v_gene: TRBV19
CDR3aa: CASSTQQGLEQYF

j_gene: TRBJ2-5
v_gene: TRBV9
CDR3aa: CASSVATGGRETQYF

j_gene: TRBJ1-2
v_gene: TRBV16
CDR3aa: CASSGNRADYGYTF

j_gene: TRBJ1-6
v_gene: TRBV30
CDR3aa: CAWSVFGHNSPLHF

j_gene: TRBJ1-6
v_gene: TRBV7-9
CDR3aa: CASSFTQGAHGSPLHF

j_gene: TRBJ2-1
v_gene: TRBV10-2
CDR3aa: CASRLAGEYNEQFF

j_gene: TRBJ1-4
v_gene: TRBV12-3/TRBV12-4
CDR3aa: CASSLFGEKLFF